These T cell receptor beta chains were read from a single sample in a study of blood T cell repertoires in COVID-19. Assay used: immunoSEQ multiplex PCR; TCRdb lists only in-frame clones, some missing. The sample yields about 200,000 clones, approximately 83% seen once. Source material: PBMCs or T cells enriched from blood (not recorded which). The receptors derive from a middle-aged man who had recovered from COVID-19. Each CDR3 is given with its conserved first and last residue. Fields, in order: V gene, J gene, D gene, clone size, CDR3 protein, CDR3 DNA. D genes are given only for firm matches. Size values are once, few and many counts, or a class for expanded clones, and some rows have none.

V gene: TRBV6-2/TRBV6-3
J gene: TRBJ1-2
D gene: TRBD1
clone size: once
CDR3 protein: CASSGSGTGAPYGYTF
CDR3 DNA: TGTGCCAGCAGTGGAAGTGGGACAGGCGCGCCCTATGGCTACACCTTC

V gene: TRBV15
J gene: TRBJ1-2
D gene: .
clone size: .
CDR3 protein: CATSKTDTNYGYTF
CDR3 DNA: TGTGCCACCAGTAAGACAGACACTAACTATGGCTACACCTTC

V gene: TRBV19
J gene: TRBJ1-5
D gene: TRBD1
clone size: .
CDR3 protein: CASSPGQADNQPQHF
CDR3 DNA: TGTGCCAGTAGTCCGGGACAGGCTGACAATCAGCCCCAGCATTTT

V gene: TRBV6-1
J gene: TRBJ2-5
D gene: .
clone size: .
CDR3 protein: CASSDTAAIQETQYF
CDR3 DNA: TGTGCCAGCAGTGATACGGCGGCGATTCAAGAGACCCAGTACTTC

V gene: TRBV7-2
J gene: TRBJ1-3
D gene: .
clone size: .
CDR3 protein: CASSSPRGAGNTIYF
CDR3 DNA: TGTGCCAGCAGCTCCCCCAGGGGTGCTGGAAACACCATATATTTT

V gene: TRBV7-2
J gene: TRBJ1-1
D gene: .
clone size: .
CDR3 protein: CASSLEGLLNTEAFF
CDR3 DNA: TGTGCCAGCAGCTTAGAGGGACTTCTGAACACTGAAGCTTTCTTT

V gene: TRBV9
J gene: TRBJ2-1
D gene: TRBD2
clone size: .
CDR3 protein: CASSASGVSYNEQFF
CDR3 DNA: TGTGCCAGCAGCGCCAGCGGGGTTTCTTACAATGAGCAGTTCTTC

V gene: TRBV7-9
J gene: TRBJ1-2
D gene: TRBD1
clone size: .
CDR3 protein: CASSVGPQGAIGYTF
CDR3 DNA: TGTGCCAGCAGCGTAGGGCCACAGGGGGCGATTGGCTACACCTTC

V gene: TRBV19
J gene: TRBJ1-3
D gene: .
clone size: .
CDR3 protein: CASSWRLSGNTIYF
CDR3 DNA: TGTGCCAGTAGTTGGAGACTCTCTGGAAACACCATATATTTT

V gene: TRBV6-5
J gene: TRBJ1-6
D gene: .
clone size: .
CDR3 protein: CASRPRVSYNSPLHF
CDR3 DNA: TGTGCCAGCAGGCCCAGGGTTTCCTATAATTCACCCCTCCACTTT

V gene: TRBV28
J gene: TRBJ2-7
D gene: TRBD2
clone size: .
CDR3 protein: CASSFGGRFYEQYF
CDR3 DNA: TGTGCCAGCAGTTTCGGGGGGAGGTTCTACGAGCAGTACTTC

V gene: TRBV6-6
J gene: TRBJ2-7
D gene: .
clone size: .
CDR3 protein: CASSYQRAGSYEQYF
CDR3 DNA: TGTGCCAGCAGTTACCAACGGGCAGGGTCCTACGAGCAGTACTTC

V gene: TRBV5-6
J gene: TRBJ1-2
D gene: .
clone size: .
CDR3 protein: CASSLSWGGYGYTF
CDR3 DNA: TGTGCCAGCAGCTTGAGTTGGGGCGGCTATGGCTACACCTTC

V gene: TRBV5-1
J gene: TRBJ2-7
D gene: TRBD1
clone size: .
CDR3 protein: CASSLGQGVRYEQYF
CDR3 DNA: TGCGCCAGCAGCTTGGGACAGGGGGTACGGTACGAGCAGTACTTC

V gene: TRBV18
J gene: TRBJ1-1
D gene: .
clone size: .
CDR3 protein: CASSPRILKGGNTEAFF
CDR3 DNA: TGTGCCAGCTCACCAAGGATTTTAAAGGGAGGGAACACTGAAGCTTTCTTT

V gene: TRBV7-8
J gene: TRBJ1-3
D gene: .
clone size: .
CDR3 protein: CASSTPGHPYDTIYF
CDR3 DNA: TGTGCCAGCAGCACACCGGGACACCCATATGACACCATATATTTT

V gene: TRBV6-1
J gene: TRBJ1-2
D gene: .
clone size: .
CDR3 protein: CASSEAGGRGYTF
CDR3 DNA: TGTGCCAGCAGTGAAGCCGGGGGGCGAGGCTACACCTTC

V gene: TRBV18
J gene: TRBJ1-6
D gene: TRBD1
clone size: .
CDR3 protein: CASSPTDRDGSPLHF
CDR3 DNA: TGTGCCAGCTCACCCACGGACAGGGACGGTTCACCCCTCCACTTT

V gene: TRBV9
J gene: TRBJ1-3
D gene: .
clone size: .
CDR3 protein: CASSSPGGGNTIYF
CDR3 DNA: TGTGCCAGCAGCAGCCCCGGGGGAGGAAACACCATATATTTT

V gene: TRBV9
J gene: TRBJ1-6
D gene: TRBD1
clone size: .
CDR3 protein: CASSETGVLNSPLHF
CDR3 DNA: TGTGCCAGCAGCGAAACAGGGGTGCTTAATTCACCCCTCCACTTT

V gene: TRBV21-1
J gene: TRBJ2-1
D gene: .
clone size: .
CDR3 protein: CASSTRIPFNEQFF
CDR3 DNA: TGTGCCAGCAGCACCAGGATTCCCTTCAATGAGCAGTTCTTC

V gene: TRBV7-9
J gene: TRBJ1-1
D gene: .
clone size: .
CDR3 protein: CASSPPMNTEAFF
CDR3 DNA: TGTGCCAGCAGCCCCCCTATGAACACTGAAGCTTTCTTT

V gene: TRBV30
J gene: TRBJ1-5
D gene: .
clone size: few
CDR3 protein: CAWSAGGDNQPQHF
CDR3 DNA: TGTGCCTGGAGTGCGGGGGGGGACAATCAGCCCCAGCATTTT

V gene: TRBV5-1
J gene: TRBJ2-2
D gene: .
clone size: .
CDR3 protein: CASSYGTAPGELFF
CDR3 DNA: TGCGCCAGCAGCTACGGGACTGCGCCGGGGGAGCTGTTTTTT

V gene: TRBV6-5
J gene: TRBJ2-7
D gene: TRBD1
clone size: .
CDR3 protein: CASEDRDYEQYF
CDR3 DNA: TGTGCCAGCGAGGACAGGGACTACGAGCAGTACTTC

V gene: TRBV4-3
J gene: TRBJ1-2
D gene: TRBD1
clone size: .
CDR3 protein: CASSRNRGNYGYTF
CDR3 DNA: TGCGCCAGCAGCCGAAACAGGGGAAACTATGGCTACACCTTC

V gene: TRBV11-2
J gene: TRBJ2-7
D gene: .
clone size: .
CDR3 protein: CASSSPLSEKQYF
CDR3 DNA: TGTGCCAGCAGCTCCCCCTTATCGGAGAAGCAGTACTTC

V gene: TRBV3-1/TRBV3-2
J gene: TRBJ1-1
D gene: .
clone size: few
CDR3 protein: CASSSSDRKNTEAFF
CDR3 DNA: TGTGCCAGCAGCTCCTCGGACAGAAAGAACACTGAAGCTTTCTTT

V gene: TRBV29-1
J gene: TRBJ2-1
D gene: TRBD2
clone size: .
CDR3 protein: CSVGGMNEQFF
CDR3 DNA: TGCAGCGTGGGGGGGATGAATGAGCAGTTCTTC

V gene: TRBV5-4
J gene: TRBJ1-1
D gene: TRBD1
clone size: .
CDR3 protein: CASSIFGQGENTEAFF
CDR3 DNA: TGTGCCAGCAGCATATTTGGACAGGGGGAGAACACTGAAGCTTTCTTT

V gene: TRBV6-2/TRBV6-3
J gene: TRBJ2-1
D gene: .
clone size: .
CDR3 protein: CASSRTNRATGRHEQFF
CDR3 DNA: TGTGCCAGCAGCCGAACCAACAGGGCTACAGGACGACATGAGCAGTTCTTC

V gene: TRBV4-3
J gene: TRBJ1-6
D gene: .
clone size: .
CDR3 protein: CASSQVISYNSPLHF
CDR3 DNA: TGCGCCAGCAGCCAAGTAATCTCCTATAATTCACCCCTCCACTTT

V gene: TRBV6-5
J gene: TRBJ1-2
D gene: .
clone size: .
CDR3 protein: CASINRYGSSGGYTF
CDR3 DNA: TGTGCCAGCATAAACAGGTATGGATCAAGTGGCGGCTACACCTTC

V gene: TRBV6-5
J gene: TRBJ2-7
D gene: .
clone size: few
CDR3 protein: CASSPTAGETYEQYF
CDR3 DNA: TGTGCCAGCAGTCCCACCGCAGGGGAAACCTACGAGCAGTACTTC

V gene: TRBV9
J gene: TRBJ2-2
D gene: .
clone size: .
CDR3 protein: CASSSLGHTGELFF
CDR3 DNA: TGTGCCAGCAGCTCTTTGGGGCACACCGGGGAGCTGTTTTTT

V gene: TRBV3-1/TRBV3-2
J gene: TRBJ1-1
D gene: .
clone size: few
CDR3 protein: CASSYGRGGEAFF
CDR3 DNA: TGTGCCAGCAGTTATGGGAGGGGAGGAGAAGCTTTCTTT

V gene: TRBV7-9
J gene: TRBJ2-2
D gene: .
clone size: .
CDR3 protein: CASSDNRRDRELFF
CDR3 DNA: TGTGCCAGCAGCGACAATAGGAGGGACCGGGAGCTGTTTTTT

V gene: TRBV30
J gene: TRBJ1-6
D gene: TRBD1
clone size: .
CDR3 protein: CAWVGQGGSPLHF
CDR3 DNA: TGTGCCTGGGTGGGACAGGGCGGTTCACCCCTCCACTTT

V gene: TRBV4-1
J gene: TRBJ1-3
D gene: .
clone size: many
CDR3 protein: CASSRGGLALKGNTIYF
CDR3 DNA: TGCGCCAGCAGCCGGGGAGGGTTGGCGCTCAAGGGAAACACCATATATTTT

V gene: TRBV19
J gene: TRBJ1-1
D gene: TRBD1
clone size: .
CDR3 protein: CASRSGGATTEAFF
CDR3 DNA: TGTGCCAGTAGGTCAGGGGGCGCGACCACTGAAGCTTTCTTT

V gene: TRBV5-4
J gene: TRBJ1-6
D gene: .
clone size: few
CDR3 protein: CATERNTLHF
CDR3 DNA: TGTGCCACCGAGCGTAACACCCTCCACTTT

V gene: TRBV4-3
J gene: TRBJ1-1
D gene: .
clone size: .
CDR3 protein: CASSRGNLNTEAFF
CDR3 DNA: TGCGCCAGCAGCCGGGGCAACCTCAACACTGAAGCTTTCTTT

V gene: TRBV15
J gene: TRBJ1-5
D gene: .
clone size: .
CDR3 protein: CATSRDFRSNQPQHF
CDR3 DNA: TGTGCCACCAGCAGAGATTTTCGGAGCAATCAGCCCCAGCATTTT

V gene: TRBV19
J gene: TRBJ2-7
D gene: .
clone size: .
CDR3 protein: CASSPRTLSSSYEQYF
CDR3 DNA: TGTGCCAGTAGCCCTAGGACACTTTCGAGCTCCTACGAGCAGTACTTC

V gene: TRBV19
J gene: TRBJ1-1
D gene: .
clone size: .
CDR3 protein: CASSIRGMRTEAFF
CDR3 DNA: TGTGCCAGTAGTATTAGGGGCATGAGGACTGAAGCTTTCTTT

V gene: TRBV2
J gene: TRBJ2-3
D gene: TRBD1
clone size: .
CDR3 protein: CASTGQGARRDTQYF
CDR3 DNA: TGTGCCAGCACTGGACAGGGGGCGCGTAGAGATACGCAGTATTTT

V gene: TRBV5-1
J gene: TRBJ1-1
D gene: TRBD1
clone size: .
CDR3 protein: CASSLHRGQVEAFF
CDR3 DNA: TGCGCCAGCAGCTTGCACAGGGGGCAAGTTGAAGCTTTCTTT

V gene: TRBV10-3
J gene: TRBJ1-3
D gene: TRBD1
clone size: .
CDR3 protein: CAISVRQGPNSGNTIYF
CDR3 DNA: TGTGCCATCAGTGTCCGACAGGGCCCCAACTCTGGAAACACCATATATTTT

V gene: TRBV6-5
J gene: TRBJ1-2
D gene: .
clone size: .
CDR3 protein: CASRTLPTVYGYTF
CDR3 DNA: TGTGCCAGCAGGACTTTACCGACGGTCTATGGCTACACCTTC